The 30 T cell receptor beta chains reported below all come from one sample, sequenced in a study of shared clonotypes between healthy human individuals. Some clones are missing from TCRdb's copy, which holds only in-frame ones; the method was immunoSEQ multiplex PCR. The profile shows approximately 840,000 clones, roughly 96% of them singletons. Naive CD8 cells lacked CD45RO and underwent positive selection for CCR7, leaving out terminally differentiated effector memory CD45RA+ cells. Sequenced sample: naive CD8+ T cells sorted from blood. The receptor source for this set is a man under 40 in good health.

The CDR3: CASSFGRAGGPHEQYF. The CDR3 DNA sequence: TGTGCCAGCAGCTTTGGTCGGGCGGGAGGGCCCCACGAGCAGTACTTC. The chain recombines TRBV11-2 with TRBJ2-7; TRBD2 agrees at 9 bases. Germline V lookup: CDR1 SGHAT, CDR2 FQNNGV. CDR3 size: 16 residues. The ends lost 3 bases at V and 5 bases at J; junction bases unmatched: 11.

The chain has TRBV27 and TRBJ1-1; D call uncertain. CDR3 length equals 15 residues. Trimming pared 4 bases from V and 3 bases from J, leaving 15 bases between. Per germline, CDR1 MNHEY and CDR2 SMNVEV (reference sequence). The CDR3 spells CASSSLPASYTEAFF. The CDR3 DNA sequence: TGTGCCAGCAGTTCCCTCCCTGCGTCATACACTGAAGCTTTCTTT.

This chain joins TRBV29-1 and TRBJ2-1, with 13 bases matching TRBD2. V lost 1 base, J lost 3 bases, and 3 bases stayed unmatched. The CDR3 covers 16 residues. Germline V gene lookup returns CDR1 SQVTM and CDR2 ANQGSEA. Written as DNA, the CDR3 is TGCAGCGTTGAAGGGGGGACTAGCGGGGACTACAATGAGCAGTTCTTC. Its translation is CSVEGGTSGDYNEQFF.

This rearrangement joins TRBV2 to TRBJ1-4; D gene unclear. Germline V gene data show CDR1 as SNHLY and CDR2 as FYNNEI. The CDR3 spans 14 residues. The V and J ends lost 3 bases and 7 bases respectively, with 12 bases between them. The CDR3 DNA sequence: TGTGCCAGCAGTGAGAGGGTTTCGATTGAAAAACTGTTTTTT. Translating gives CASSERVSIEKLFF.

The chain combines TRBV19 with TRBJ1-1; 9 bases agree with TRBD1. Germline V lookup: CDR1 LNHDA, CDR2 SQIVND (reference sequence). The V and J ends lost 5 bases and 6 bases, in that order; junction bases with no gene match: 10. CDR3 length equals 15 residues. This CDR3 is CASSPKTGGEAEAFF. CDR3 in DNA: TGTGCCAGTAGTCCAAAGACAGGGGGGGAAGCTGAAGCTTTCTTT.

The table lists this clone with a few counts. The rearrangement joins TRBV9 to TRBJ1-2; D is uncertain. The germline gives CDR1 SGDLS, CDR2 YYNGEE. This CDR3 contains 17 residues. Trimming pared 0 bases from V and 4 bases from J, leaving 19 bases between. Written as DNA, the CDR3 is TGTGCCAGCAGCGTAGGTCCTCATGGCCCGATCACCTATGGCTACACCTTC. Translated, it gives CASSVGPHGPITYGYTF.

The chain joins TRBV5-5 to TRBJ1-5; no clear D gene. The V gene lost 0 bases and the J gene lost 7 bases, with 8 bases spanning the gap. There are 13 residues in the CDR3. The germline V gene encodes CDR1 SGHKS and CDR2 YYEKEE (reference sequence). The CDR3 DNA reads TGTGCCAGCAGCTTGGTCGGGATGCAGCCCCAGCATTTT. Residues: CASSLVGMQPQHF. Filled out from reference TRBV5-5 and TRBJ1-5, the complete variable domain reads DAGVTQSPTHLIKTRGQQVTLRCSPISGHKSVSWYQQVLGQGPQFIFQYYEKEERGRGNFPDRFSARQFPNYSSELNVNALLLGDSALYLCASSLVGMQPQHFGDGTRLSIL.

The chain combines TRBV27 with TRBJ2-1, with no clear D. This CDR3 has 13 residues. Trimming removed 2 bases at V and 4 bases at J, with 6 bases between. Germline lookup yields CDR1 MNHEY and CDR2 SMNVEV (reference sequence). DNA for the CDR3: TGTGCCAGCAGTTTAAAGTCGTACAATGAGCAGTTCTTC. Translated, it gives CASSLKSYNEQFF.

This chain links TRBV5-1 with TRBJ2-3, with D perhaps assigned TRBD1 or TRBD2 (5 bases each). The CDR3 loop spans 15 amino acids. Trimming pared 7 bases from V and 0 bases from J, leaving 15 bases between. Germline V CDR1 and CDR2: SGHRS, YFSETQ. The CDR3 reads CASRIEGISTDTQYF. CDR3 nucleotides: TGCGCCAGCCGCATTGAGGGGATTAGCACAGATACGCAGTATTTT.

This clone is a singleton in its sample. This chain uses TRBV7-2 with TRBJ2-7; no definite D call. Germline loops: CDR1 SGHTA, CDR2 FQGNSA. The CDR3 sequence is 14 residues long. Trimming shortened V by 1 base and J by 3 bases, and 10 bases separated the two germline ends. CDR3 in amino acids: CASSLDNHLYEQYF. CDR3 coding DNA: TGTGCCAGCAGCTTAGATAACCACCTCTACGAGCAGTACTTC.

The V call is TRBV5-1, the J call TRBJ2-7, with 9 bases identical to TRBD1. This CDR3 contains 16 residues. Germline V gene sequence: CDR1 SGHRS, CDR2 YFSETQ. The V gene end was trimmed by 7 bases and the J gene end by 3 bases; junction bases not matched to a gene: 14. The CDR3 loop is CASLLIDRGGDYEQYF. The CDR3 coding sequence is TGCGCCAGCCTCCTAATTGACAGGGGGGGTGACTACGAGCAGTACTTC.

The chain uses TRBV5-4 and TRBJ2-7; D is ambiguous. This CDR3 region has 14 residues. CDR1 and CDR2 (germline): SGHNT, YYREEE (reference sequence). The ends were cut back, 2 bases at V and 2 bases at J, with 11 bases in the middle. Here the CDR3 DNA reads TGTGCCAGCAGCTTAGGTGACGCTCCCTACGAGCAGTACTTC. Translated, it gives CASSLGDAPYEQYF.

V is TRBV27 and J is TRBJ1-1, with TRBD1 matching over 8 bases. From germline, CDR1 is MNHEY and CDR2 SMNVEV (reference sequence). CDR3 length: 14 amino acids. The trim removed 5 bases at V and 6 bases at J, leaving 8 bases unmatched. The CDR3 reads CASSPGTGGSEAFF. CDR3 bases: TGTGCCAGCAGTCCAGGGACAGGCGGCTCTGAAGCTTTCTTT.

The rearrangement joins TRBV6-5 to TRBJ2-7; D is uncertain. The CDR3 sequence is 13 residues long. V gave up 1 base and J gave up 6 bases, with 10 bases separating them. The germline CDR1 and CDR2 sequences are MNHEY and SVGAGI. The CDR3 loop is CASSYYPGSEQYF. Here the CDR3 DNA reads TGTGCCAGCAGTTACTACCCAGGCAGCGAGCAGTACTTC.

The J gene is TRBJ2-7, the V gene TRBV27; either TRBD1 or TRBD2 may fit D (5 bases each). The CDR3 runs 16 residues. Per germline, CDR1 MNHEY and CDR2 SMNVEV (reference sequence). The V gene lost 0 bases and the J gene lost 2 bases, with 14 bases spanning the gap. This CDR3 is CASSLSSGTVTYEQYF. CDR3 DNA: TGTGCCAGCAGTTTATCGTCCGGGACGGTTACCTACGAGCAGTACTTC.

The chain joins TRBV18 to TRBJ2-5; no clear D gene. Germline values: CDR1 KGHSH, CDR2 LQKENI. With 3 bases removed from V and 0 bases from J, the gap between germline ends came to 8 bases. This CDR3 is built from 14 residues. The CDR3 coding sequence is TGTGCCAGCTCACCTCAGACGTACCAAGAGACCCAGTACTTC. It encodes CASSPQTYQETQYF.

The gene calls are TRBV19 and TRBJ1-5; D is ambiguous. V lost 3 bases to trimming and J lost 5 bases, with 11 bases between them. CDR1 and CDR2 (germline): LNHDA, SQIVND (reference sequence). The CDR3 consists of 14 residues. CDR3 in amino acids: CASSIRAADQPQHF. The CDR3, as DNA: TGTGCCAGTAGTATTAGGGCGGCTGATCAGCCCCAGCATTTT. The full variable domain, its missing parts supplied by reference TRBV19 and TRBJ1-5, is DGGITQSPKYLFRKEGQNVTLSCEQNLNHDAMYWYRQDPGQGLRLIYYSQIVNDFQKGDIAEGYSVSREKKESFPLTVTSAQKNPTAFYLCASSIRAADQPQHFGDGTRLSIL.

CDR3 in DNA: TGCGCCAGCAGCCAAATTCGGGACAGCACCTACGAGCAGTACTTC. It is translated as CASSQIRDSTYEQYF. This chain joins TRBV4-1 and TRBJ2-7, with TRBD1 identical over 7 bases. Trimming took 2 bases from V and 2 from J; bases not matched to a gene: 6. CDR1 MGHRA and CDR2 YSYEKL come from the germline V gene. CDR3 length: 15 amino acids.

The chain recombines TRBV7-9 with TRBJ2-1; tentative D call: TRBD1 (5 bases). CDR1 and CDR2 from the germline V gene are SEHNR and FQNEAQ (reference sequence). CDR3 length: 19 amino acids. Trimming cost V 1 base and J 1 base, with 20 bases left between them. CDR3 loop: CASSLESGPGRVSYNEQFF. The CDR3 nucleotides are TGTGCCAGCAGCTTAGAATCTGGTCCGGGCAGGGTTTCCTACAATGAGCAGTTCTTC.

As for this clone: One base away lies a much larger clone, so this may be a sequencing read error. Different DNA sequences within this sample yield the same CDR3. CDR3 protein: CASSSSYEQYF. Written as DNA, the CDR3 is TGTGCCAGCAGCTCCTCCTACGAGCAGTACTTC. The chain links TRBV27 to TRBJ2-7; no clear D. The CDR3 runs 11 residues. The V and J ends lost 6 bases and 0 bases respectively, with 3 bases between them. Germline V gene sequence: CDR1 MNHEY, CDR2 SMNVEV (reference sequence).

The chain couples TRBV10-1 to TRBJ2-1; TRBD2 aligns across 11 bases. Germline V gives CDR1 WNHNN, CDR2 SYGVQD (reference sequence). The CDR3 runs to 20 residues. Trimming at V came to 6 bases and at J to 6 bases, leaving 22 bases not matched to a gene. The CDR3 DNA sequence: TGCGCCAGCAGCCCGACTAGCGGGATGAGTGGATGGAAGCAACTCAATGAGCAGTTCTTC. It specifies CASSPTSGMSGWKQLNEQFF.

This rearrangement joins TRBV5-1 to TRBJ2-7, with TRBD1 identical over 10 bases. Germline CDR1 reads SGHRS; CDR2 reads YFSETQ. This CDR3 spans 16 amino acids. J gave up 6 bases and V 0 bases, and 9 bases lay outside the gene matches. The CDR3 loop is CASSLVGTGELAEQYF. As DNA, the CDR3 is TGCGCCAGCAGCTTGGTCGGGACAGGGGAGCTTGCCGAGCAGTACTTC.

The chain carries TRBV5-6 and TRBJ2-7; D ambiguous. Germline V gene sequence: CDR1 SGHDT, CDR2 YYEEEE. This CDR3 has 14 amino acids. Between the trimmed V and J ends, which lost 1 base and 3 bases, there was a span of 11 bases. The CDR3 reads CASSLSGISYEQYF. CDR3 nucleotides: TGTGCCAGCAGCTTGTCGGGTATCAGCTACGAGCAGTACTTC. Looking up the rest from reference TRBV5-6 and TRBJ2-7 gives the full variable domain: DAGVTQSPTHLIKTRGQQVTLRCSPKSGHDTVSWYQQALGQGPQFIFQYYEEEERQRGNFPDRFSGHQFPNYSSELNVNALLLGDSALYLCASSLSGISYEQYFGPGTRLTVT.

This sequence joins TRBV7-9 and TRBJ2-7; 14 bases are a match to TRBD2. The germline V gene encodes CDR1 SEHNR and CDR2 FQNEAQ (reference sequence). The CDR3 runs 17 residues. V was clipped by 5 bases and J by 2 bases; unmatched bases: 8. The CDR3 nucleotides read TGTGCCAGCAGCACCGAAGGGACTAGCGGGAGTCCCTACGAGCAGTACTTC. Translation: CASSTEGTSGSPYEQYF.

This chain joins TRBV18 and TRBJ2-3, with 10 bases fitting TRBD2. Germline V lookup: CDR1 KGHSH, CDR2 LQKENI. Trimming removed 4 bases from V and 1 base from J; junction bases left unmatched: 17. The CDR3 extends over 20 amino acids. CDR3 residues: CASSLGIYRETSGRTDTQYF. CDR3 coding DNA: TGTGCCAGCTCACTGGGGATTTACAGGGAGACTAGCGGGCGCACAGATACGCAGTATTTT. The full variable domain, completed using reference TRBV18 and TRBJ2-3, is NAGVMQNPRHLVRRRGQEARLRCSPMKGHSHVYWYRQLPEEGLKFMVYLQKENIIDESGMPKERFSAEFPKEGPSILRIQQVVRGDSAAYFCASSLGIYRETSGRTDTQYFGPGTRLTVL.

This rearrangement joins TRBV5-5 to TRBJ2-6; D is ambiguous. CDR3 length equals 15 residues. The germline gives CDR1 SGHKS, CDR2 YYEKEE (reference sequence). V dropped 0 bases and J dropped 2 bases, with 6 bases sitting between them. This chain's CDR3 is CASSLGPTGANVLTF. DNA of the CDR3: TGTGCCAGCAGCTTGGGCCCCACTGGGGCCAACGTCCTGACTTTC.

The V and J genes are TRBV10-1 and TRBJ1-1; D gene unclear. CDR1 WNHNN and CDR2 SYGVQD come from the germline V gene (reference sequence). This CDR3 is built from 12 residues. The ends were cut back, 4 bases at V and 7 bases at J, with 10 bases in the middle. CDR3 in amino acids: CASSGPSNEAFF. CDR3 coding DNA: TGCGCCAGCAGTGGACCGTCCAATGAAGCTTTCTTT.

The CDR3 DNA sequence: TGTGCCAGCAGCTCAGGGCGTAATGAGCAGTTCTTC. Amino acid sequence: CASSSGRNEQFF. The chain recombines TRBV7-6 with TRBJ2-1; perhaps TRBD1 as D (5 bases). CDR3 size: 12 residues. The germline gives CDR1 SGHVS, CDR2 FNYEAQ. The V end was cut by 4 bases, the J end by 7 bases, with 8 bases between. The variable domain in full, completed from reference TRBV7-6 and TRBJ2-1, reads GAGVSQSPRYKVTKRGQDVALRCDPISGHVSLYWYRQALGQGPEFLTYFNYEAQQDKSGLPNDRFSAERPEGSISTLTIQRTEQRDSAMYRCASSSGRNEQFFGPGTRLTVL.

The chain uses TRBV29-1 and TRBJ1-1; TRBD1 is a possible D gene (6 bases). The CDR3 totals 15 residues. Germline V gives CDR1 SQVTM, CDR2 ANQGSEA. With 3 bases removed from V and 0 bases from J, the gap between germline ends came to 14 bases. The CDR3 sequence is CSVENMTGMNTEAFF. In DNA, the CDR3 is TGCAGCGTTGAGAACATGACAGGAATGAACACTGAAGCTTTCTTT. The entire variable domain, with the rest obtained from reference TRBV29-1 and TRBJ1-1, is as follows: SAVISQKPSRDICQRGTSLTIQCQVDSQVTMMFWYRQQPGQSLTLIATANQGSEATYESGFVIDKFPISRPNLTFSTLTVSNMSPEDSSIYLCSVENMTGMNTEAFFGQGTRLTVV.

This rearrangement joins TRBV7-3 to TRBJ2-3; D remains unclear. The V and J ends lost 3 bases and 3 bases respectively, with 7 bases between them. The CDR3 extends over 13 amino acids. Per the germline V gene, CDR1 is SGHTA and CDR2 is FQGTGA. For the CDR3, the DNA is TGTGCCAGCAGCTTCTCGAGGACAGATACGCAGTATTTT. Amino acids: CASSFSRTDTQYF.